Below, 24 T cell receptor beta chains from the same sample are listed, as sequenced in a study of blood T cell repertoires in COVID-19. TCRdb's copy holds only in-frame clones and misses some; the assay was immunoSEQ multiplex PCR. The data hold roughly 240,000 clones, with roughly 82% observed a single time. Sequencing was performed on peripheral blood. These TCRs come from a woman over 75 with COVID-19, enrolled during active disease.

The CDR3 DNA follows: TGTGCCAGTAGCTTTACAGGCGTCTCTGGAAACACCATATATTTT. Translation: CASSFTGVSGNTIYF. The chain recombines TRBV19 with TRBJ1-3, with D possibly matching TRBD1 (5 bases). Germline V gene data show CDR1 as LNHDA and CDR2 as SQIVND (reference sequence). The length of the CDR3 is 15 residues. V lost 6 bases and J lost 0, with 12 bases in between.

The chain links TRBV7-3 to TRBJ1-2; D is unresolved. The CDR3 covers 13 residues. Trimming removed 5 bases from V and 3 bases from J, with 10 bases in between. Per the germline V gene, CDR1 is SGHTA and CDR2 is FQGTGA. The chain's CDR3 is CASSTGVDYGYTF. CDR3 DNA: TGTGCCAGCAGCACGGGAGTTGACTATGGCTACACCTTC.

The rearrangement uses TRBV6-2 or TRBV6-3 and TRBJ2-1; 8 bases map to TRBD2. V was pared by 4 bases and J by 6 bases, with 8 bases of the junction left unmatched. Germline V CDR1 and CDR2: MNHEY, SVGEGT. The CDR3 spans 15 residues. CDR3 sequence (DNA): TGTGCCAGCAGTTTATCTAGCGGGTTCTTCAATGAGCAGTTCTTC. It translates to CASSLSSGFFNEQFF.

The chain has TRBV19 and TRBJ2-1; 7 positions match TRBD1. In germline, CDR1 is LNHDA, CDR2 SQIVND (reference sequence). The CDR3 runs 15 residues. Germline trimming cut 2 bases from V and 7 bases from J; bases unmatched to any gene: 8. CDR3 protein: CASSIRQGAWNEQFF. DNA of the CDR3: TGTGCCAGTAGTATAAGACAGGGAGCGTGGAATGAGCAGTTCTTC.

This clone occurred a few times. The chain joins TRBV5-1 to TRBJ2-5, with TRBD1 matching 9 bases. Trimming took 4 bases from V and 5 from J; bases not matched to a gene: 9. Germline-derived CDR1 and CDR2 are SGHRS and YFSETQ. This CDR3 is built from 15 residues. In DNA, the CDR3 is TGCGCCAGCAGCACCAGGACAGGGGCCCGGGAGACCCAGTACTTC. It translates to CASSTRTGARETQYF.

CDR3 protein: CASRVGQGDYGYTF. In DNA, the CDR3 is TGTGCCAGCAGAGTCGGACAGGGTGACTATGGCTACACCTTC. The J gene is TRBJ1-2, the V gene TRBV6-4, with 8 bases lining up with TRBD1. The CDR3 totals 14 residues. Trimming cost V 6 bases and J 3 bases; bases outside gene matches: 6. Looked up from germline, CDR1 is MRHNA and CDR2 is SNTAGT.

The genes are TRBV2 and TRBJ1-1, with TRBD1 matching over 11 bases. This CDR3 has 13 residues. Trimming cost V 8 bases and J 5 bases; bases outside gene matches: 4. Germline loops: CDR1 SNHLY, CDR2 FYNNEI. CDR3 residues: CASRTGGYTEAFF. The CDR3 nucleotides are TGTGCCAGCCGGACAGGGGGCTATACTGAAGCTTTCTTT.

The chain recombines TRBV2 with TRBJ2-7, with 10 bases that match TRBD1. V lost 11 bases to trimming and J lost 2 bases; unmatched junction nucleotides: 39. CDR1 and CDR2 (germline): SNHLY, FYNNEI. The CDR3 is made up of 24 amino acids. The CDR3 is CAGDRGLMTPDPSFYLRPTYEQYV. The CDR3 nucleotides read TGTGCCGGAGACAGGGGGCTTATGACTCCGGATCCTAGTTTTTATCTCCGGCCTACCTACGAGCAGTACGTC.

V usage is TRBV27 and J usage is TRBJ2-1, with TRBD2 identical over 16 bases. Trimming cost V 5 bases and J 3 bases; bases outside gene matches: 7. The CDR3 contains 18 residues. Germline V gene data show CDR1 as MNHEY and CDR2 as SMNVEV (reference sequence). The CDR3 loop is CASSPGTSGGAFYNEQFF. CDR3 nucleotides: TGTGCCAGCAGTCCCGGGACTAGCGGGGGGGCCTTCTACAATGAGCAGTTCTTC.

This chain links TRBV10-2 with TRBJ1-1; D is ambiguous. CDR1 is WSHSY, CDR2 SAAADI, per germline. The CDR3 consists of 12 residues. V lost 10 bases and J lost 1, with 10 bases in between. CDR3 loop: CAIITGNTEAFF. Written as DNA, the CDR3 is TGCGCCATCATCACGGGGAACACTGAAGCTTTCTTT.

The rearrangement links TRBV7-8 to TRBJ1-5; D call uncertain. The germline V gene encodes CDR1 SGHVS and CDR2 FQNEAQ. This CDR3 has 14 amino acids. V lost 2 bases, J lost 3 bases, and 8 bases lay in between. CDR3 nucleotides: TGTGCCAGCAGCTTAAGTCACTCCAATCAGCCCCAGCATTTT. The encoded protein is CASSLSHSNQPQHF.

CDR3 DNA sequence: TGCAGCGTTGATGAGTTCGAATATGGCTACACCTTC. Its protein is CSVDEFEYGYTF. The rearrangement links TRBV29-1 to TRBJ1-2; D gene uncertain. Germline V CDR1 and CDR2: SQVTM, ANQGSEA. The CDR3 sequence is 12 residues long. Deletions cut 3 bases from V and 5 bases from J, with 10 bases between. Using reference TRBV29-1 and TRBJ1-2 for the parts outside the CDR3, the full variable domain is SAVISQKPSRDICQRGTSLTIQCQVDSQVTMMFWYRQQPGQSLTLIATANQGSEATYESGFVIDKFPISRPNLTFSTLTVSNMSPEDSSIYLCSVDEFEYGYTFGSGTRLTVV.

V and J are TRBV5-1 and TRBJ2-2; D perhaps matches TRBD1 (6 bases). There are 14 residues in the CDR3. Germline V CDR1 and CDR2: SGHRS, YFSETQ. Trimming stripped 5 bases from V and 4 bases from J, with 12 bases between. The CDR3 DNA reads as TGCGCCAGCAGACAAACAGGGAGCACCGGGGAGCTGTTTTTT. Its protein product is CASRQTGSTGELFF.

Written as DNA, the CDR3 is TGTGCCAGCAGGCGGACAGGAGATAGCAATCAGCCCCAGCATTTT. This gives the protein CASRRTGDSNQPQHF. The V and J genes are TRBV18 and TRBJ1-5; 7 bases match TRBD1. V was clipped by 8 bases and J by 0 bases; unmatched bases: 7. The CDR3 is 15 residues long. Germline-derived CDR1 and CDR2 are KGHSH and LQKENI. The full variable domain, in which reference TRBV18 and TRBJ1-5 provide the parts outside the CDR3, is NAGVMQNPRHLVRRRGQEARLRCSPMKGHSHVYWYRQLPEEGLKFMVYLQKENIIDESGMPKERFSAEFPKEGPSILRIQQVVRGDSAAYFCASRRTGDSNQPQHFGDGTRLSIL.

V gene TRBV9 combines with J gene TRBJ1-2; 7 nucleotides agree with TRBD1. Germline assignment: CDR1 SGDLS and CDR2 YYNGEE. The CDR3 length is 13 residues. V dropped 4 bases and J dropped 8; count of bases not matched to a gene: 8. DNA of the CDR3: TGTGCCAGCAGCCAAAGACAGGGCGAGGGCTACACCTTC. It specifies CASSQRQGEGYTF. The full variable domain, with the rest looked up from reference TRBV9 and TRBJ1-2, is DSGVTQTPKHLITATGQRVTLRCSPRSGDLSVYWYQQSLDQGLQFLIQYYNGEERAKGNILERFSAQQFPDLHSELNLSSLELGDSALYFCASSQRQGEGYTFGSGTRLTVV.

This clone has more than one count but fewer than ten. The V and J genes are TRBV6-5 and TRBJ2-2, with a possible D match to TRBD2 (6 bases). The V gene's germline CDR1 is MNHEY and CDR2 SVGAGI. CDR3 length: 15 amino acids. V was pared by 1 base and J by 6 bases, with 12 bases between. The CDR3 region is CASSYWTTGAGELFF. CDR3 bases: TGTGCCAGCAGTTACTGGACGACGGGGGCCGGGGAGCTGTTTTTT.

The V gene is TRBV7-9, the J gene TRBJ1-1; no clear D gene. Germline CDR1 reads SEHNR; CDR2 reads FQNEAQ (reference sequence). V lost 2 bases and J 1 base, leaving 8 bases between the germline ends. This CDR3 is 14 amino acids long. CDR3 in DNA: TGTGCCAGCAGCTTACGAACAGCGAACACTGAAGCTTTCTTT. Translated, it gives CASSLRTANTEAFF.

This chain links TRBV6-5 with TRBJ2-2; tentatively, D is TRBD1 (5 bases). The germline V gene has CDR1 MNHEY and CDR2 SVGAGI. This CDR3 has 16 amino acids. Trimming removed 0 bases from V and 0 bases from J, with 8 bases in between. The CDR3 sequence: CASSYSIQANTGELFF. CDR3 sequence (DNA): TGTGCCAGCAGTTACTCAATACAGGCGAACACCGGGGAGCTGTTTTTT.

The rearrangement joins TRBV18 to TRBJ1-5; TRBD1 might be the D (5 bases). V was cut by 2 bases and J by 8 bases, with 13 bases left in between. Germline V lookup: CDR1 KGHSH, CDR2 LQKENI. The CDR3 sequence is 14 residues long. CDR3 loop: CASSPSGSREPQHF. In DNA form, the CDR3 reads TGTGCCAGCTCACCATCGGGCAGCAGGGAGCCCCAGCATTTT.

This chain joins TRBV27 and TRBJ2-3, with TRBD2 matching 13 bases. The V segment lost 5 bases and the J segment 3 bases; nucleotides outside the gene matches: 8. Germline V gene data show CDR1 as MNHEY and CDR2 as SMNVEV (reference sequence). The CDR3 covers 17 residues. The DNA of the CDR3 is TGTGCCAGCAGTGGCAGGACTAGCGGGGGACTTACAGATACGCAGTATTTT. Protein: CASSGRTSGGLTDTQYF.

This chain uses TRBV5-1 with TRBJ1-1; D is possibly TRBD1 (6 bases). CDR1 is SGHRS, CDR2 YFSETQ, per germline. V lost 1 base and J 5 bases, leaving 15 bases between the germline ends. The CDR3 is made up of 15 amino acids. CDR3 loop: CASSLISTGQTEAFF. The CDR3 region has the DNA TGCGCCAGCAGCTTGATCAGTACAGGGCAGACTGAAGCTTTCTTT.

This clone was detected only a few times. The CDR3 spells CASSPGTGVNSPLHF. CDR3 coding DNA: TGTGCCAGCAGCCCCGGGACAGGGGTTAATTCACCCCTCCACTTT. The gene calls are TRBV7-3 and TRBJ1-6; TRBD1 matches at 10 bases. The CDR3 is 15 residues long. From germline, CDR1 is SGHTA and CDR2 FQGTGA. The V and J ends lost 5 bases and 6 bases, in that order; junction bases with no gene match: 4.

The J gene is TRBJ1-2, the V gene TRBV7-8; D is unclear. CDR1 is SGHVS, CDR2 FQNEAQ, per germline. V lost 4 bases and J 6 bases, leaving 12 bases between the germline ends. The CDR3 length is 13 residues. CDR3 sequence (DNA): TGTGCCAGCAGCTCGGGATCCCGACATGGCTACACCTTC. It encodes CASSSGSRHGYTF.

The rearrangement joins TRBV6-6 to TRBJ1-2; 9 bases line up with TRBD1. Trimming removed 2 bases from V and 1 base from J; junction bases left unmatched: 2. CDR1 and CDR2 from the germline V gene are MNHNY and SVGAGI (reference sequence). CDR3 length: 15 residues. CDR3 amino acids: CASSYRGQGNYGYTF. The CDR3 bases are TGTGCCAGCAGTTACCGGGGACAGGGTAACTATGGCTACACCTTC.